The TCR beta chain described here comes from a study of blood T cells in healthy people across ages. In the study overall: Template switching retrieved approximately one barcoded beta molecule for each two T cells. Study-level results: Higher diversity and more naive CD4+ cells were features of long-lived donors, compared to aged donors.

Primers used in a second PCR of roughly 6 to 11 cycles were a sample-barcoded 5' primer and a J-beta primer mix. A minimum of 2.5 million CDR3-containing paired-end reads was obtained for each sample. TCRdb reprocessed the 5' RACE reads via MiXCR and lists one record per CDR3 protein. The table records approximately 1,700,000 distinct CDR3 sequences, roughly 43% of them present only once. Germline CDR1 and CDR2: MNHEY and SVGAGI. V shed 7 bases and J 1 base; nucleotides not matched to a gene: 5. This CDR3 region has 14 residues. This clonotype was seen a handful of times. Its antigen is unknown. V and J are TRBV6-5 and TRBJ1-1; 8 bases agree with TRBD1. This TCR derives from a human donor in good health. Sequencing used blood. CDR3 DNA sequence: TGTGCCAGCAAGACAGGGGAGGCGAACACTGAAGCTTTCTTT. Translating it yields CASKTGEANTEAFF.